The present entry profiles one T cell receptor beta chain with its context. Profiled with immunoSEQ multiplex PCR; TCRdb holds only in-frame clones, not every one. The data show about 110,000 clones, roughly nine tenths seen once. Germline V gene sequence: CDR1 SEHNR, CDR2 FQNEAQ (reference sequence). This CDR3 is 18 amino acids long. V was cut by 2 bases and J by 5 bases, with 24 bases left in between. This sample is part of a study of T cell responses to AZD1222 COVID-19 vaccine. Study details: The study pooled second doses at about 4 or about 12 weeks.

The sample here was peripheral blood, taken on day 0 of AZD1222 vaccination. The rearrangement links TRBV7-9 to TRBJ2-5; tentatively, D is TRBD1 or TRBD2 (5 bases each). This TCR derives from an adult in good health. For the CDR3, the DNA is TGTGCCAGCAGCTTACAGGGCCGGTCCGGGGCGCGCCGGGAGACCCAGTACTTC. This translates into CASSLQGRSGARRETQYF.